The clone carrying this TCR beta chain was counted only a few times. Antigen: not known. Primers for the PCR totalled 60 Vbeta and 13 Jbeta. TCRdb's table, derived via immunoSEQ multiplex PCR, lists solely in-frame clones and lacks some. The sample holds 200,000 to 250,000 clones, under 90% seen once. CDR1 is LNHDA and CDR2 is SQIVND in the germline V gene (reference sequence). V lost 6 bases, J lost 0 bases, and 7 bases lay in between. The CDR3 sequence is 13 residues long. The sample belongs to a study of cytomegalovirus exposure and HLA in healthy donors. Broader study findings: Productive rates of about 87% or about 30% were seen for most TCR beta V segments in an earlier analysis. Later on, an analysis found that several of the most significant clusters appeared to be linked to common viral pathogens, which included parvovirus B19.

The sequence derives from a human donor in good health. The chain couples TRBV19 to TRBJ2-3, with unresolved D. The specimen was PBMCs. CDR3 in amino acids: CASRFGSTDTQYF. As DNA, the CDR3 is TGTGCCAGTAGGTTTGGCAGCACAGATACGCAGTATTTT.